A selection of T cell receptor beta chains follows, all from one sample in a study of blood T cell repertoires in COVID-19. The repertoire was sequenced with immunoSEQ multiplex PCR; TCRdb's copy has only in-frame clones and lacks some. The sample includes 210,000 or so clones, about four fifths of them seen just once. Sequencing was performed on peripheral blood. The receptors shown here come from a woman aged 45-59 years with active or convalescent COVID-19. The CDR3 runs from the conserved cysteine through the conserved F or W. The D gene is left open where the match is weak. Only part of the rows carry a size: once, few, many, or a class if the clone is expanded.

-	TRBJ2-5	TRBV7-2	-	CASSLNGGDETQYF	TGTGCCAGCAGCTTAAACGGCGGGGATGAGACCCAGTACTTC
-	TRBJ1-1	TRBV11-1	-	CASSLRYSMNTEAFF	TGTGCCAGCAGCTTACGATACAGTATGAACACTGAAGCTTTCTTT
TRBD2	TRBJ2-5	TRBV24-1	-	CATSEGLAAMETQYF	TGTGCCACCAGTGAAGGACTAGCGGCCATGGAGACCCAGTACTTC
-	TRBJ1-5	TRBV6-6	-	CASSQGLTGHQPQHF	TGTGCCAGCAGTCAGGGACTCACGGGCCATCAGCCCCAGCATTTT
TRBD2	TRBJ2-2	TRBV4-2	few	CASSQDLAGLVTGELFF	TGTGCCAGCAGCCAAGATTTAGCGGGTCTTGTCACCGGGGAGCTGTTTTTT
TRBD2	TRBJ2-3	TRBV11-2	-	CASSLVGYGRARDTQYF	TGTGCCAGCAGCTTAGTAGGATACGGGAGGGCCCGGGATACGCAGTATTTT
TRBD2	TRBJ2-7	TRBV9	-	CASSVFGLANSYEQYF	TGTGCCAGCAGCGTTTTCGGACTAGCCAACTCCTACGAGCAGTACTTC
-	TRBJ1-3	TRBV18	-	CASSPKETVLPSGNTIYF	TGTGCCAGCTCACCCAAAGAGACAGTGCTGCCCTCTGGAAACACCATATATTTT
TRBD1	TRBJ2-1	TRBV14	-	CASSQGVSSYNEQFF	TGTGCCAGCAGTCAGGGGGTATCGTCCTACAATGAGCAGTTCTTC
TRBD1	TRBJ1-1	TRBV5-4	-	CASGRTGNTEAFF	TGTGCCAGCGGTAGGACAGGGAACACTGAAGCTTTCTTT
-	TRBJ2-2	TRBV11-3	-	CASSRTRDGELFF	TGTGCCAGCAGCCGCACCCGGGACGGGGAGCTGTTTTTT
-	TRBJ1-2	TRBV7-9	-	CASSLGQADGYTF	TGTGCCAGCAGCTTAGGACAGGCCGATGGCTACACCTTC
-	TRBJ2-2	TRBV28	-	CASSLGLKAGRNTGELFF	TGTGCCAGCAGTTTAGGGTTGAAGGCGGGGAGGAACACCGGGGAGCTGTTTTTT
-	TRBJ2-1	TRBV28	-	CASSRGWNEQFF	TGTGCCAGCAGTCGGGGGTGGAATGAGCAGTTCTTC
TRBD1	TRBJ1-6	TRBV9	-	CASSTGQGARYNSPLHF	TGTGCCAGCAGCACCGGACAGGGAGCGAGGTATAATTCACCCCTCCACTTT
TRBD2	TRBJ2-5	TRBV6-4	-	CASSDGQGGGLETQYF	TGTGCCAGCAGTGATGGACAAGGCGGGGGGTTGGAGACCCAGTACTTC
TRBD2	TRBJ2-1	TRBV2	-	CASSRTRDNNEQFF	TGTGCCAGCAGTAGGACTAGAGACAACAATGAGCAGTTCTTC
TRBD2	TRBJ2-3	TRBV6-5	-	CASRREREITDTQYF	TGTGCCAGCAGGAGAGAGCGGGAGATCACAGATACGCAGTATTTT
TRBD1	TRBJ2-1	TRBV19	-	CASSRPGPGGDEQFF	TGTGCCAGTAGTCGTCCCGGGCCAGGGGGCGATGAGCAGTTCTTC
-	TRBJ2-5	TRBV5-4	-	CASSLEVGVRYF	TGTGCCAGCAGCTTGGAGGTCGGGGTTCGGTACTTC
-	TRBJ1-3	TRBV28	-	CASSPGSSGNTIYF	TGTGCCAGCAGTCCGGGGAGCTCTGGAAACACCATATATTTT
-	TRBJ2-7	TRBV6-5	-	CASSRGSYVEQYF	TGTGCCAGCAGTAGGGGGAGCTACGTTGAGCAGTACTTC
-	TRBJ1-1	TRBV10-3	-	CAIRATPANTEAFF	TGTGCCATCAGAGCGACCCCAGCGAACACTGAAGCTTTCTTT
-	TRBJ1-3	TRBV28	-	CASSYRVGGNTIYF	TGTGCCAGCAGTTACAGGGTCGGTGGAAACACCATATATTTT
TRBD1	TRBJ1-1	TRBV18	-	CASSSYRGNTEAFF	TGTGCCAGCTCATCGTACAGGGGAAACACTGAAGCTTTCTTT
TRBD1	TRBJ2-1	TRBV25-1	few	CASSDWGDREVYNEQFF	TGTGCCAGCAGTGACTGGGGGGACAGGGAAGTCTACAATGAGCAGTTCTTC
TRBD2	TRBJ2-3	TRBV12-5	-	CASGLGTSGVTDTQYF	TGTGCTAGTGGTTTGGGGACTAGCGGGGTCACAGATACGCAGTATTTT
-	TRBJ2-5	TRBV5-1	-	CASSLMISQETQYF	TGCGCCAGCAGCTTGATGATTAGCCAAGAGACCCAGTACTTC
TRBD1	TRBJ1-4	TRBV5-1	-	CASRGTGASTNEKLFF	TGCGCCAGCAGGGGGACAGGGGCTTCAACTAATGAAAAACTGTTTTTT
TRBD2	TRBJ2-5	TRBV28	-	CASRASGRETQYF	TGTGCCAGCAGGGCTAGCGGGAGAGAGACCCAGTACTTC
-	TRBJ2-5	TRBV11-3	-	CASSPGRTSQETQYF	TGTGCCAGCAGCCCCGGCCGGACTTCACAAGAGACCCAGTACTTC
TRBD1	TRBJ2-7	TRBV3-1/TRBV3-2	-	CASSQVQGSSYEQYF	TGTGCCAGCAGCCAAGTACAGGGGAGCTCCTACGAGCAGTACTTC
-	TRBJ1-1	TRBV11-2	-	CASSLGGEAFF	TGTGCCAGCAGCTTAGGAGGAGAAGCTTTCTTT
TRBD1	TRBJ2-7	TRBV7-7	few	CASSLGDSRSYEQYF	TGTGCCAGCAGCTTAGGGGACAGTCGTTCCTACGAGCAGTACTTC
-	TRBJ2-1	TRBV5-1	-	CASSPVPQGEQFF	TGCGCCAGCAGCCCCGTTCCCCAGGGAGAGCAGTTCTTC
-	TRBJ2-2	TRBV4-1	-	CASSQELTGELFF	TGCGCCAGCAGCCAAGAATTAACCGGGGAGCTGTTTTTT
-	TRBJ2-3	TRBV11-2	once	CASSLAGGSTDTQYF	TGTGCCAGCAGCTTAGCGGGTGGGAGCACAGATACGCAGTATTTT
-	TRBJ1-4	TRBV28	-	CASSDADRIGEKLFF	TGTGCCAGCAGTGATGCTGACAGAATAGGGGAAAAACTGTTTTTT
TRBD2	TRBJ2-1	TRBV6-6	few	CASSYALRDYHGEQFF	TGTGCCAGCAGTTACGCACTCCGGGACTACCACGGGGAGCAGTTCTTC
TRBD1	TRBJ2-2	TRBV16	once	CASSGTGWNTGELFF	TGTGCCAGCAGTGGGACAGGTTGGAACACCGGGGAGCTGTTTTTT
TRBD2	TRBJ2-5	TRBV6-5	-	CAPKREGRETQYF	TGTGCCCCTAAGCGGGAGGGTAGGGAGACCCAGTACTTC
-	TRBJ1-1	TRBV28	-	CASSFRGTGTEAFF	TGTGCCAGCAGTTTCCGCGGGACTGGTACTGAAGCTTTCTTT
-	TRBJ1-4	TRBV6-6	once	CASSYLKGGSEKLFF	TGTGCCAGCAGTTACTTGAAAGGTGGGAGTGAAAAACTGTTTTTT
-	TRBJ2-3	TRBV18	-	CASSPGGGTDTQYF	TGTGCCAGCTCACCTGGGGGCGGTACAGATACGCAGTATTTT
TRBD1	TRBJ1-6	TRBV3-1/TRBV3-2	-	CASSSDRVRYNSPLHF	TGTGCCAGCAGCTCAGACAGGGTTCGTTATAATTCACCCCTCCACTTT